These 3 T cell receptor beta chains were sequenced from one sample in a study of CD8 T cells in Susac syndrome. Reverse transcription used about 0.45 to 1 ug RNA and random hexamers. TCRdb redid the calling of the immunoSEQ multiplex PCR reads with MiXCR, one entry per CDR3 protein. The repertoire has some 150,000 distinct CDR3 sequences, roughly 94% of them found once; the top ten carry under 0.095%. Sequenced: CD4+ T cells from PBMCs. Receptors originate from a human donor in good health.

The chain links TRBV20-1 to TRBJ1-2, with 12 bases fitting TRBD1. V shed 6 bases and J 3 bases; nucleotides not matched to a gene: 2. Germline CDR1 and CDR2: DFQATT and SNEGSKA (reference sequence). This CDR3 is 13 amino acids long. The CDR3 DNA sequence: TGCAGTGCGGGACAGGGGGCGGACTATGGCTACACCTTC. Residues: CSAGQGADYGYTF.

The chain has TRBV29-1 and TRBJ1-1; 8 bases are shared with TRBD1. This CDR3 is 13 amino acids long. Trimming at V came to 7 bases and at J to 1 base, leaving 5 bases not matched to a gene. Looked up from germline, CDR1 is SQVTM and CDR2 is ANQGSEA. The CDR3: CSGQGAGNTEAFF. The DNA of the CDR3 is TGCAGCGGTCAGGGGGCTGGGAACACTGAAGCTTTCTTT.

The rearrangement uses TRBV5-1 and TRBJ1-3, with D unresolved. Trimming shortened V by 6 bases and J by 2 bases, and 12 bases separated the two germline ends. This CDR3 comprises 14 residues. The V gene's germline CDR1 is SGHRS and CDR2 YFSETQ. This CDR3 reads CASTLGGTGNTIYF. DNA of the CDR3: TGCGCCAGCACCCTTGGTGGAACTGGAAACACCATATATTTT.